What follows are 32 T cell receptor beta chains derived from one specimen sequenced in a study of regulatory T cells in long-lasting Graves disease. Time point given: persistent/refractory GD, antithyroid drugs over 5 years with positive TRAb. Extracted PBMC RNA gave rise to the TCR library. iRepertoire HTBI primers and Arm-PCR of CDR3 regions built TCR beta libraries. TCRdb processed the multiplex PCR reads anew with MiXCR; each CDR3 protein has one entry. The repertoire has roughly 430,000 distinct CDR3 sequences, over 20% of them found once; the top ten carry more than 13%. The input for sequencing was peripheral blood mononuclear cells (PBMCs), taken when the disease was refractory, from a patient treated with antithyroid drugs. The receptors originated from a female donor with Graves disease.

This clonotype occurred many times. CDR3 nucleotides: TGTGCCAGCAGTTTATGGCAGGAGAATTCACCCCTCCACTTT. Protein sequence: CASSLWQENSPLHF. The chain carries TRBV27 and TRBJ1-6; the D is unclear. The germline gives CDR1 MNHEY, CDR2 SMNVEV (reference sequence). V dropped 1 base and J dropped 7 bases, with 8 bases sitting between them. The CDR3 consists of 14 residues.

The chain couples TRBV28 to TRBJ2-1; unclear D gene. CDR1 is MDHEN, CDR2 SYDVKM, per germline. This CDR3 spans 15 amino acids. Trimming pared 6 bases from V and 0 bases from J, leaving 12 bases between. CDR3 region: CASSLAFSSYNEQFF. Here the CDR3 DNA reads TGTGCCAGCAGCCTCGCTTTCAGCTCCTACAATGAGCAGTTCTTC.

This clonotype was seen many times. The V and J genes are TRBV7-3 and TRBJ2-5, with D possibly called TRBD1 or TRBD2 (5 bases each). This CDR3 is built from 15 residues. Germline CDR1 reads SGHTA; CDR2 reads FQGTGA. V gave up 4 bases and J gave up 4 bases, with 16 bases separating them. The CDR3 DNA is TGTGCCAGCAGCTCGGGACCCGGGACCCTAGAGACCCAGTACTTC. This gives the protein CASSSGPGTLETQYF.

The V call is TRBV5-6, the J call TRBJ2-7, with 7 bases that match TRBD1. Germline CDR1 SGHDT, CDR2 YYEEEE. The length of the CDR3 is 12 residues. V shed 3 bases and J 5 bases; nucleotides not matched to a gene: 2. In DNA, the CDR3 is TGTGCCAGCAGCTGGGACAGCAACGAGCAGTACTTC. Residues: CASSWDSNEQYF.

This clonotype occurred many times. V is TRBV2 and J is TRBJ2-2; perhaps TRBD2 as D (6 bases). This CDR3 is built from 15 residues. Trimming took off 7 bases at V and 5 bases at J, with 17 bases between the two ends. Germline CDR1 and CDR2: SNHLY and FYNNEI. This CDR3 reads CASTGVGLVTGELFF. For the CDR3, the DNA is TGTGCCAGCACTGGTGTGGGACTCGTGACCGGGGAGCTGTTTTTT.

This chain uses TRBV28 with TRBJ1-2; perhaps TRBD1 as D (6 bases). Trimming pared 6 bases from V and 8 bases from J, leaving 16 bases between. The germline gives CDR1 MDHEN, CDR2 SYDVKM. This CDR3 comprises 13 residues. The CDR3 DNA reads TGTGCCAGCAGACCTCGGGGGGCGGGGGGCTACACCTTC. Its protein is CASRPRGAGGYTF.

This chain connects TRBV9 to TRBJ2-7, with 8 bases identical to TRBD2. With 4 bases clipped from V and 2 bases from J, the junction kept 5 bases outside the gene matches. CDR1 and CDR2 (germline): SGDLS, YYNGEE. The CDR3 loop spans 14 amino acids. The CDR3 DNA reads TGTGCCAGCAGCACCGGACTAGCTCCCTACGAGCAGTACTTC. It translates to CASSTGLAPYEQYF.

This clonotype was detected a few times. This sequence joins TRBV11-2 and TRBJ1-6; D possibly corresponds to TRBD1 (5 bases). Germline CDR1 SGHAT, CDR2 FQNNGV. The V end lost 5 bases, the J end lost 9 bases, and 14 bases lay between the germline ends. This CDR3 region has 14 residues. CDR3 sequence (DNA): TGTGCCAGCAGCCCAAATGAGGGGATTTCACCCCTCCACTTT. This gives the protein CASSPNEGISPLHF.

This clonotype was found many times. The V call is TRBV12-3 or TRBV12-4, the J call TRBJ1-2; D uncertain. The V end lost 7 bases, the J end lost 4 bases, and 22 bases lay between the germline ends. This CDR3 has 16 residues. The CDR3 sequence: CASNPLGSNAGYGYTF. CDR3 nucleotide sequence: TGTGCCAGCAATCCGCTCGGGTCTAATGCCGGCTATGGCTACACCTTC.

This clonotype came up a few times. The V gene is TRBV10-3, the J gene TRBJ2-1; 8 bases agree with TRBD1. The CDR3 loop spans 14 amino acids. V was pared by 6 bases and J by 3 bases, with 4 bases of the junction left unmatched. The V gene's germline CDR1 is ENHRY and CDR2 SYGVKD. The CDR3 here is CAIRGTGLYNEQFF. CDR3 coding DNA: TGTGCCATCAGGGGGACAGGTCTCTACAATGAGCAGTTCTTC.

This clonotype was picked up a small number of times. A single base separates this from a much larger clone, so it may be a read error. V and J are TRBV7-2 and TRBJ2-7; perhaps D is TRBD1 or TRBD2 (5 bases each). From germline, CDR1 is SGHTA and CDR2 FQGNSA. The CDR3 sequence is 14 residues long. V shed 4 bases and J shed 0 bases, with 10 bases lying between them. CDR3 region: CASSSGPSSYEQYF. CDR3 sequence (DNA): TGTGCCAGCAGCTCGGGACCGAGCTCCTACGAGCAGTACTTC.

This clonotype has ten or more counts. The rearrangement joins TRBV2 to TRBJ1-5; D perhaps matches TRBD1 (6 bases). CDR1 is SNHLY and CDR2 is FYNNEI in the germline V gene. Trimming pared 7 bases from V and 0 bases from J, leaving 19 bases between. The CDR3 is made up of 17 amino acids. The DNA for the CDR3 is TGTGCCAGCAATCTCCAAGCAGGGACAAATAGCAATCAGCCCCAGCATTTT. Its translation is CASNLQAGTNSNQPQHF.

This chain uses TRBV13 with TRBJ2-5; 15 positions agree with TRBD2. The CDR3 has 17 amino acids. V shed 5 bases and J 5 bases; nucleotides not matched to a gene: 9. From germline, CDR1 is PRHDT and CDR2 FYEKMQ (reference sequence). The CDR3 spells CASSKHRTSGRAETQYF. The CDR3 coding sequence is TGTGCCAGCAGCAAACATAGGACTAGCGGGAGGGCGGAGACCCAGTACTTC. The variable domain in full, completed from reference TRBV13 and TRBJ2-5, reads AAGVIQSPRHLIKEKRETATLKCYPIPRHDTVYWYQQGPGQDPQFLISFYEKMQSDKGSIPDRFSAQQFSDYHSELNMSSLELGDSALYFCASSKHRTSGRAETQYFGPGTRLLVL.

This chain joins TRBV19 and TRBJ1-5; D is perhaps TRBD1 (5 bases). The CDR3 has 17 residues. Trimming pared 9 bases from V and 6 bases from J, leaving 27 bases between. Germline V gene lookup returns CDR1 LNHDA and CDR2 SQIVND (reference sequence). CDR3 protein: CASRPDLKRGTSQPQHF. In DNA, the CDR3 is TGTGCCAGCAGGCCAGATTTGAAGAGGGGAACTAGTCAGCCCCAGCATTTT.

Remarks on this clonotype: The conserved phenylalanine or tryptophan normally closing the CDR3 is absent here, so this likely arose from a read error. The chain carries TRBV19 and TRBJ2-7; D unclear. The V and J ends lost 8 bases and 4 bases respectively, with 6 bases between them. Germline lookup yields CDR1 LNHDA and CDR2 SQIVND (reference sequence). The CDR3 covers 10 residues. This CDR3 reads CASLNYEQYS. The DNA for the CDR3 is TGTGCCAGTCTTAATTACGAGCAGTACTCC.

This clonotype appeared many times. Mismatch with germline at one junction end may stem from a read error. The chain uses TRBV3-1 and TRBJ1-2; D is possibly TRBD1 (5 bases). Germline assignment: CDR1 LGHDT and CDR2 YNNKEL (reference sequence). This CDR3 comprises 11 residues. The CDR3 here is CASSRRGLSSF. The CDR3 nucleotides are TGTGCCAGCAGCCGAAGGGGACTTTCTTCCTTC.

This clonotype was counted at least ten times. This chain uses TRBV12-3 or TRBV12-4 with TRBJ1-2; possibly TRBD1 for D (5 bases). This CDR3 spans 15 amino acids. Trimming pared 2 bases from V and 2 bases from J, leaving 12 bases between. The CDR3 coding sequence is TGTGCCAGCAGTTTAAGTACAGGAGGCAACTATGGCTACACCTTC. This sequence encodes CASSLSTGGNYGYTF.

The CDR3 DNA follows: TGCGTGGCCCAAGGCGGGGATGGCTACACCTTC. Translated: CVAQGGDGYTF. The V gene is TRBV29-1, the J gene TRBJ1-2; D call uncertain. This CDR3 is 11 amino acids long. Germline V CDR1 and CDR2: SQVTM, ANQGSEA.

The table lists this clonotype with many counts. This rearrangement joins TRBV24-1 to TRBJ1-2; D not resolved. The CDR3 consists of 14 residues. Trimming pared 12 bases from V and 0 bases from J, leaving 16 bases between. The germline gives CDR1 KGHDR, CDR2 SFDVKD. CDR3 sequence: CAPAPDSTNYGYTF. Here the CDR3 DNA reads TGTGCCCCGGCGCCGGACTCTACTAACTATGGCTACACCTTC.

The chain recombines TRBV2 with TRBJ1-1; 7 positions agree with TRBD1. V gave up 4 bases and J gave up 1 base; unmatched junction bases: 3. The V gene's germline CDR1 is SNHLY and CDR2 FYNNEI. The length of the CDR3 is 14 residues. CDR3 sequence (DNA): TGTGCCAGCAGTGGGGGACAGAGGAACACTGAAGCTTTCTTT. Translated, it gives CASSGGQRNTEAFF.

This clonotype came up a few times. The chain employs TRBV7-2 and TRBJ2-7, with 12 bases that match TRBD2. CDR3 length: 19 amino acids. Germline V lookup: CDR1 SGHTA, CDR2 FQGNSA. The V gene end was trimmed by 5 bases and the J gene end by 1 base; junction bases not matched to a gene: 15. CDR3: CASSPPRWTSGTRSYEQYF. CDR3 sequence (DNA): TGTGCCAGCAGCCCCCCCCGCTGGACTAGCGGGACTAGATCCTACGAGCAGTACTTC.

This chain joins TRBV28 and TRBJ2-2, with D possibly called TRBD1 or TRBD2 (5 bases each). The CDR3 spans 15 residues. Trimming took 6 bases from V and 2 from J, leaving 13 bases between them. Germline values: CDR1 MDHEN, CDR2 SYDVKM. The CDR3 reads CASRGSGTNTGELFF. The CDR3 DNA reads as TGTGCCAGCAGGGGGTCCGGGACCAACACCGGGGAGCTGTTTTTT.

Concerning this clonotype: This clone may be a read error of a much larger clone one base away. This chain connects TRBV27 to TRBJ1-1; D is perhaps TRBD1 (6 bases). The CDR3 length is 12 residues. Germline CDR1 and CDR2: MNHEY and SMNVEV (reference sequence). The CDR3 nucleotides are TGTGCCGGCAGTAAACAGGGCAGTGAAGCTTTCTTT. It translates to CAGSKQGSEAFF.

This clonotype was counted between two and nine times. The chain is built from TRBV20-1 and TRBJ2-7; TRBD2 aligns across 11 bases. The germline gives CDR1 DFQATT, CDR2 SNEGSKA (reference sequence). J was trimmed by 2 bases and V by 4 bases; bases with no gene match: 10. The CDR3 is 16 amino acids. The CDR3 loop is CSAKPSSGRSPYEQYF. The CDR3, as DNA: TGCAGTGCTAAACCGTCTAGCGGGAGGAGTCCCTACGAGCAGTACTTC.

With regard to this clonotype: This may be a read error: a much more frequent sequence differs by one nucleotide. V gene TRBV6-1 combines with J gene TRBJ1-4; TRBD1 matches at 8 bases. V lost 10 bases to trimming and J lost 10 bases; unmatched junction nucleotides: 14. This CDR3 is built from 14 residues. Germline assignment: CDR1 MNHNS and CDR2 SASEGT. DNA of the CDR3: TGTGCCACCACGGGGCAGGGGGCTGGTGGAAAACTGTTTTTT. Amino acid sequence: CATTGQGAGGKLFF.

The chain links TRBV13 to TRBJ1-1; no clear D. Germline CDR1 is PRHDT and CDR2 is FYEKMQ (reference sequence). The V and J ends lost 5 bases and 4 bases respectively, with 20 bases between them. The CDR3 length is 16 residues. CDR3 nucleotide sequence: TGTGCCAGCAGCCCACGAAGCCCGAGAGGGAGCACTGAAGCTTTCTTT. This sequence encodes CASSPRSPRGSTEAFF.

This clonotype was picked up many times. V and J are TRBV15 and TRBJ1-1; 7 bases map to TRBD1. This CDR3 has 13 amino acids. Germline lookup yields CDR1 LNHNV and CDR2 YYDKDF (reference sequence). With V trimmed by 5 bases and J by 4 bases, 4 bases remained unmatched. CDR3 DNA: TGTGCCACCAGCGACAGGGTGGCCACTGAAGCTTTCTTT. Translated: CATSDRVATEAFF.

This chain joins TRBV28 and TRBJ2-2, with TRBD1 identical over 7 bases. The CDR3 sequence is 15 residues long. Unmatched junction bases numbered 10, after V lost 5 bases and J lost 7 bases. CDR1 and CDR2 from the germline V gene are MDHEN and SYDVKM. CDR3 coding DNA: TGTGCCAGCAGTCCCCCCGGCAGGGGGAACGGGGAGCTGTTTTTT. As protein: CASSPPGRGNGELFF.

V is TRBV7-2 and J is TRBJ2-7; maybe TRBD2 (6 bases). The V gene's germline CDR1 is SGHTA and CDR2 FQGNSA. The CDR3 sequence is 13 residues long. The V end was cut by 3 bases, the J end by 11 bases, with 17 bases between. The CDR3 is CASSFPDGTPKYF. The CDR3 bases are TGTGCCAGCAGCTTTCCCGACGGGACTCCCAAGTACTTC.

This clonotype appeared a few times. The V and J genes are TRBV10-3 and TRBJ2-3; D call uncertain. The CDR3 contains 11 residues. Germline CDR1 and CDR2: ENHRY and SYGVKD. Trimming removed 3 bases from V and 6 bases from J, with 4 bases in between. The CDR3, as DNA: TGTGCCATCAGTGAAAGCGATACGCAGTATTTT. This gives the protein CAISESDTQYF.

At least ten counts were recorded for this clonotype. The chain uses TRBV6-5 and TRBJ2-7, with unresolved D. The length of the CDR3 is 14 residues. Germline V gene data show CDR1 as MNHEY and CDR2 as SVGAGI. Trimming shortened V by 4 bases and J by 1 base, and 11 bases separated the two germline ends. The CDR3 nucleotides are TGTGCCAGCAGTTTTCAGCAACAATCCTACGAGCAGTACTTC. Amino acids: CASSFQQQSYEQYF.

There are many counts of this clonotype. The CDR3 sequence: CASTSGRQETQYF. CDR3 DNA sequence: TGTGCCAGCACGTCCGGGCGGCAAGAGACCCAGTACTTC. The chain joins TRBV2 to TRBJ2-5; D is undetermined. V was clipped by 7 bases and J by 2 bases, with 11 bases between them. The CDR3 sequence is 13 residues long. The V gene's germline CDR1 is SNHLY and CDR2 FYNNEI.